The rows below give T cell receptor beta chains drawn from one sample of a study of low-dose radiotherapy and immunotherapy resistance in tumors. TCRdb fed the reads into MiXCR, producing one record per CDR3 protein. The sample records tens of thousands of distinct CDR3 sequences, around 30% being singletons. The sequencing used PBMCs, collected before treatment. These receptors all come from a female donor with ovarian cancer. Each CDR3 is given with its conserved first and last residue. D genes are given only for firm matches. Not every row has a clone size; where given, it reads once, few, many or a size class.

clone_size d_call cdr3_length j_call v_call cdr3_aa cdr3_nt
many - 14 TRBJ1-5 TRBV19 CASSMSVGNQPQHF TGTGCCAGTAGTATGTCAGTAGGGAATCAGCCCCAGCATTTT
- - 17 TRBJ2-1 TRBV6-2/TRBV6-3 CASSYSQGLGSHNEQFF TGTGCCAGCAGTTACTCACAGGGTCTTGGGTCTCACAATGAGCAGTTCTTC
few TRBD1 16 TRBJ2-3 TRBV19 CASSIGDSRSTDTQYF TGTGCCAGTAGTATAGGGGACAGCCGTAGCACAGATACGCAGTATTTT
many TRBD2 15 TRBJ2-2 TRBV7-6 CASSPIAGAAGELFF TGTGCCAGCAGCCCTATAGCGGGAGCCGCCGGGGAGCTGTTTTTT
many - 13 TRBJ1-4 TRBV15 CATSRVSTEKLFF TGTGCCACCAGCAGAGTCTCAACTGAAAAACTGTTTTTT
many - 15 TRBJ2-4 TRBV5-5 CASSLASFPKNIQYF TGTGCCAGCAGCTTGGCCTCGTTCCCCAAAAACATTCAGTACTTC
few - 15 TRBJ2-3 TRBV28 CASSLWSITGDTQYF TGTGCCAGCAGTCTATGGAGTATTACAGGAGATACGCAGTATTTT
- TRBD1 14 TRBJ2-5 TRBV3-1 CASSQRTGRETQYF TGTGCCAGCAGCCAACGGACAGGGAGGGAGACCCAGTACTTC
many TRBD1 18 TRBJ2-2 TRBV2 CASKQRGWDRANTGELFF TGTGCCAGCAAGCAGAGGGGGTGGGACAGGGCGAACACCGGGGAGCTGTTTTTT
many TRBD2 16 TRBJ2-3 TRBV9 CASSVGGLAVTDTQYF TGTGCCAGCAGCGTAGGGGGACTAGCGGTCACAGATACGCAGTATTTT
many TRBD1 15 TRBJ2-5 TRBV20-1 CSARRQGQGTGTQYF TGCAGTGCTAGACGGCAGGGACAGGGGACAGGGACCCAGTACTTC
- TRBD2 16 TRBJ2-2 TRBV9 CASSVGLAGVAGELFF TGTGCCAGCAGCGTAGGGCTAGCGGGAGTAGCCGGGGAGCTGTTTTTT
few - 15 TRBJ2-5 TRBV24-1 CATSGTDSLQETQYF TGTGCCACCAGTGGCACGGACAGCCTCCAAGAGACCCAGTACTTC
- - 16 TRBJ2-2 TRBV7-6 CASSLGRSSNTGELFF TGTGCCAGCAGCTTAGGGCGCAGTTCGAACACCGGGGAGCTGTTTTTT
- TRBD1 14 TRBJ1-2 TRBV6-2/TRBV6-3 CASSYSWTGESYTF TGTGCCAGCAGTTACTCCTGGACAGGGGAGAGCTACACCTTC
- - 12 TRBJ2-2 TRBV6-2/TRBV6-3 CASTRNTGELFF TGTGCCAGCACCCGGAACACCGGGGAGCTGTTTTTT
many - 13 TRBJ1-1 TRBV5-1 CASSLALGREAFF TGCGCCAGCAGCTTGGCCCTGGGAAGGGAAGCTTTCTTT
many - 13 TRBJ2-1 TRBV24-1 CATSVPGVDEQFF -
- - 13 TRBJ1-1 TRBV2 CANRDTQNTEAFF TGTGCCAACCGGGACACCCAGAACACTGAAGCTTTCTTT
- - 15 TRBJ1-4 TRBV13 CASSLRQDNEKLFFF -
many - 15 TRBJ2-7 TRBV28 CASSFRAGLSYEQYF TGTGCCAGCAGTTTCCGGGCAGGCCTATCCTACGAGCAGTACTTC
- - 12 TRBJ1-2 TRBV5-4 CASGQGQSGYTF TGTGCCAGCGGCCAAGGCCAGTCTGGCTACACCTTC
many TRBD2 15 TRBJ2-1 TRBV24-1 CATSDGWTSGNEQFF TGTGCCACCAGTGATGGTTGGACTAGCGGTAATGAGCAGTTCTTC
- TRBD1 15 TRBJ1-2 TRBV28 CASTGGGRPYYGYTF TGTGCCAGCACTGGAGGGGGCAGACCCTACTATGGCTACACCTTC
many - 13 TRBJ2-7 TRBV7-6 CASSLGSPYEQYF TGTGCCAGCAGCTTAGGTAGCCCCTACGAGCAGTACTTC
many - 15 TRBJ2-7 TRBV15 CATSRDRGSGAEQYF TGTGCCACCAGCAGAGATCGAGGGTCCGGGGCCGAGCAGTACTTC
once - 15 TRBJ2-2 TRBV6-1 CASIHSGVTGELFFF -
- - 15 TRBJ1-1 TRBV18 CASSPVLQANTEAFF TGTGCCAGCTCACCAGTCCTACAGGCGAACACTGAAGCTTTCTTT
- TRBD1 15 TRBJ1-1 TRBV27 CASSRQGAGGTEAFF TGTGCCAGCAGCAGACAGGGGGCAGGAGGGACTGAAGCTTTCTTT
many - 13 TRBJ1-2 TRBV6-2/TRBV6-3 CASSLDGPIGYTF TGTGCCAGCAGCTTGGACGGGCCCATTGGCTACACCTTC
many - 14 TRBJ1-1 TRBV5-1 CASSWGTLNTEAFF TGCGCCAGCAGCTGGGGGACCTTGAACACTGAAGCTTTCTTT
- - 15 TRBJ2-2 TRBV28 CASSTGLIGTGELFF TGTGCCAGCAGTACAGGGTTGATAGGCACCGGGGAGCTGTTTTTT
- - 12 TRBJ1-1 TRBV29-1 CSVGGIDTEAFF TGCAGCGTGGGGGGGATTGACACTGAAGCTTTCTTT
few - 16 TRBJ2-2 TRBV5-1 CASSLGQLNTGELFFF -
- TRBD2 13 TRBJ2-1 TRBV11-3 CASSSTLAGVQFF TGTGCCAGCAGCTCCACACTAGCGGGAGTTCAGTTCTTC
- - 15 TRBJ1-1 TRBV7-9 CASSLAGGRSGEAFF TGTGCCAGCAGCTTAGCCGGGGGTCGTTCAGGGGAGGCTTTCTTT
many TRBD1 9 TRBJ1-2 TRBV19 CASGDRNTF TGTGCCAGCGGGGACAGAAACACCTTC
medium-sized - 15 TRBJ1-2 TRBV5-4 CASSPTSRSYYGYTF TGTGCCAGCAGCCCCACCTCCAGGTCCTACTATGGCTACACCTTC
many TRBD1 15 TRBJ1-2 TRBV5-4 CASSLASGTGYGYTF TGTGCCAGCAGCTTGGCCTCCGGGACAGGCTATGGCTACACCTTC
many - 14 TRBJ1-6 TRBV28 CASSLSWAASPLHF TGTGCCAGCAGTTTATCTTGGGCAGCCTCACCCCTCCACTTT
many - 12 TRBJ2-3 TRBV6-6 CASVTAGDTQYF TGTGCCAGCGTTACAGCGGGAGATACGCAGTATTTT
many - 15 TRBJ2-1 TRBV28 CASSFVRGLYNEQFF TGTGCCAGCAGTTTCGTCAGGGGACTTTACAATGAGCAGTTCTTC